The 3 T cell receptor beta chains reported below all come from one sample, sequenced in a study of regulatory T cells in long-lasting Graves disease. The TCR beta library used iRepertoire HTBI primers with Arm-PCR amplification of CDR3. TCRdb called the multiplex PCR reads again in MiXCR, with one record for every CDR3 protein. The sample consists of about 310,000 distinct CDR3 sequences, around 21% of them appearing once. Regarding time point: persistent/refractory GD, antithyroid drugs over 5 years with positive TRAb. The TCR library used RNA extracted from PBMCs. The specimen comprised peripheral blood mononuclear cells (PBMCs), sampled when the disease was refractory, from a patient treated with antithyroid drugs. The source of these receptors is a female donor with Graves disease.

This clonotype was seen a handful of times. The CDR3 DNA reads as TGCAGCGTTGAAGAGTCCCAGGGTCAGCCCCAGCATTTT. Translated, it gives CSVEESQGQPQHF. The chain is built from TRBV29-1 and TRBJ1-5; tentatively, D is TRBD1 (5 bases). Germline V CDR1 and CDR2: SQVTM, ANQGSEA. The V end lost 0 bases, the J end lost 6 bases, and 9 bases lay between the germline ends. The CDR3 is 13 amino acids.

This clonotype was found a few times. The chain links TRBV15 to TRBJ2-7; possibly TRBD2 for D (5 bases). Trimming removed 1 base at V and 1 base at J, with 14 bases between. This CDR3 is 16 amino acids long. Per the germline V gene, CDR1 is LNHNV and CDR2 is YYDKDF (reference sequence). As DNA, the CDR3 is TGTGCCACCAGCAGAGGTGACACGGGAACATCCTACGAGCAGTACTTC. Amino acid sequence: CATSRGDTGTSYEQYF.

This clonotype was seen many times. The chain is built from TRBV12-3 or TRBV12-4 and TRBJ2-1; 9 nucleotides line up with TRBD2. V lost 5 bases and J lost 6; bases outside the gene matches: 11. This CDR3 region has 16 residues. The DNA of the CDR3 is TGTGCCAGCAGTCCCGAGGGAGCGGGAGGATCCAATGAGCAGTTCTTC. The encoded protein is CASSPEGAGGSNEQFF.